This TCR beta chain was obtained from a study of control samples from healthy donors and cancer patients. Assay used: immunoSEQ multiplex PCR; TCRdb lists only in-frame clones, some missing. Of around 190,000 clones listed, 90% are singletons. CDR1 and CDR2 (germline): MNHNY, SVGAGI (reference sequence). Unmatched junction bases numbered 6, after V lost 7 bases and J lost 3 bases. The CDR3 is 13 amino acids. The sequence derives from a woman between 50 and 59 years old in good health. The sequenced sample was blood. This chain joins TRBV6-6 and TRBJ2-7, with 7 bases aligning to TRBD2. The CDR3 DNA sequence: TGTGCCAGCACCGTTAGCGGGCACTACGAGCAGTACTTC. Residues: CASTVSGHYEQYF.